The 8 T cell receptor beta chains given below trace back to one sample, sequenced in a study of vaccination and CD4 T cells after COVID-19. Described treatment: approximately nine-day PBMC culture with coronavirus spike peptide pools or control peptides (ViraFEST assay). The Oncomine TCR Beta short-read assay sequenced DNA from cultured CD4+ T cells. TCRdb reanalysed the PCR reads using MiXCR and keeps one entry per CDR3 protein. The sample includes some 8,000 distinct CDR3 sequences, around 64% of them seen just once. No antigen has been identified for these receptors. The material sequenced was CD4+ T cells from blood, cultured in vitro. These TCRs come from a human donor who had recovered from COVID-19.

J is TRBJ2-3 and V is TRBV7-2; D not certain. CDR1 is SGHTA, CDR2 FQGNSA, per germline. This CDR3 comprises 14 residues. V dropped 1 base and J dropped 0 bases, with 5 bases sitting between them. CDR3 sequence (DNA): TGTGCCAGCAGCTTAGACGGGAGCACAGATACGCAGTATTTT. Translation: CASSLDGSTDTQYF.

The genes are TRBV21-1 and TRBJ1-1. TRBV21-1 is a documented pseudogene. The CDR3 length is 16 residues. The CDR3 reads CASSKAREGISAEAFF. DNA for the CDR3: TGTGCCAGCAGCAAAGCGCGGGAAGGGATAAGCGCTGAAGCTTTCTTT.

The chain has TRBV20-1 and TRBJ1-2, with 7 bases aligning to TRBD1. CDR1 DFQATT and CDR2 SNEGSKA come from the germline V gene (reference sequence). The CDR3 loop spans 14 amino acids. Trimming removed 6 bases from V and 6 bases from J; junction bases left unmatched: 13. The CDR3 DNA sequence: TGCAGTGCCGCCGGGGCTAACAGGGGACATGGCTACACCTTC. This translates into CSAAGANRGHGYTF.

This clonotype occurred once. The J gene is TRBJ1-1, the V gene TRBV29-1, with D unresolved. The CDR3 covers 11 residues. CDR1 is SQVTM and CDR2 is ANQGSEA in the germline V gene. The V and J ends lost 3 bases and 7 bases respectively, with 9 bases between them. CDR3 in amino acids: CSVEGGVEAFF. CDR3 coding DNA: TGCAGCGTTGAGGGCGGTGTTGAAGCTTTCTTT.

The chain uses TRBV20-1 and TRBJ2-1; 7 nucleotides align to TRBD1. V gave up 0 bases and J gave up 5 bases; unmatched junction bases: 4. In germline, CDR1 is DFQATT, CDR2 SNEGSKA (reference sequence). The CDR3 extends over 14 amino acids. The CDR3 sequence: CSARERGRDNEQFF. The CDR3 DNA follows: TGCAGTGCTAGAGAAAGGGGGCGCGACAATGAGCAGTTCTTC.

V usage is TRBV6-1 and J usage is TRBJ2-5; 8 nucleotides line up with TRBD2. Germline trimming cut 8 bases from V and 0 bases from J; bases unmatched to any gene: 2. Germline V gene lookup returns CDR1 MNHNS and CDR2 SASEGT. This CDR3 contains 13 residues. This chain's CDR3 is CASGRGDQETQYF. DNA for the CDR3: TGTGCCAGCGGGCGGGGGGACCAAGAGACCCAGTACTTC.

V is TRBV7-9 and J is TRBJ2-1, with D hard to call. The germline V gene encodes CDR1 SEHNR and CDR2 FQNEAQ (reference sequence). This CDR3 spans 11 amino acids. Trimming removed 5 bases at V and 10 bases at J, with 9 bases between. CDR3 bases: TGTGCCAGCAGCCCCCTCGGGGAGCAGTTCTTC. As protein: CASSPLGEQFF.

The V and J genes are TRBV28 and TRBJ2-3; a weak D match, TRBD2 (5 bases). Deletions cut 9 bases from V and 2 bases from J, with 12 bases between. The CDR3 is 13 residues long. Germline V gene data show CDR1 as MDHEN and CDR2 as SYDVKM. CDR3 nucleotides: TGTGCCAGTACCTTTGACTACACAGATACGCAGTATTTT. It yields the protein CASTFDYTDTQYF.